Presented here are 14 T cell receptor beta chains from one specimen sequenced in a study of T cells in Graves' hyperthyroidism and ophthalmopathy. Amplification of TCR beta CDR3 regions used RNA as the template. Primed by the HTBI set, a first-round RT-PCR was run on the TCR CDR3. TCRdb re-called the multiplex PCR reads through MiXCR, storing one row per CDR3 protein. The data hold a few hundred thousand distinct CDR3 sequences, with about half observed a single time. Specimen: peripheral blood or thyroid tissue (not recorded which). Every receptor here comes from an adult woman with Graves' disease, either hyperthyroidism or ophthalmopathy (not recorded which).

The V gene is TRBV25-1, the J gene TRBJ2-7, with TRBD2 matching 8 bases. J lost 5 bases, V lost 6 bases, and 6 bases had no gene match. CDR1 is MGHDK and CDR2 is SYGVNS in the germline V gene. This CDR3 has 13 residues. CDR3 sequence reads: CASRGTSRDEQYF. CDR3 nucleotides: TGTGCCAGCAGAGGGACTAGTAGAGACGAGCAGTACTTC.

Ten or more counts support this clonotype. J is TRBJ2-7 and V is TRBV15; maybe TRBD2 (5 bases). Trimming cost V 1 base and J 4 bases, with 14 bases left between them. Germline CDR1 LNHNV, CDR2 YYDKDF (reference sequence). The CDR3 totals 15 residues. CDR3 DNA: TGTGCCACCAGCAGAGGCTATTACGGGGAGTACGAGCAGTACTTC. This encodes CATSRGYYGEYEQYF.

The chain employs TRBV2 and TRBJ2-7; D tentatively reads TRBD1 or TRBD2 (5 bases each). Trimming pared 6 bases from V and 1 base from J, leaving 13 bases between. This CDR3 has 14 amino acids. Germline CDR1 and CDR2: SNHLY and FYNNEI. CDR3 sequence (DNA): TGTGCCAGCAGAATCAGGGACGGGTCCTACGAGCAGTACTTC. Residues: CASRIRDGSYEQYF. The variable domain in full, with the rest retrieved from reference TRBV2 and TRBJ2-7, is EPEVTQTPSHQVTQMGQEVILRCVPISNHLYFYWYRQILGQKVEFLVSFYNNEISEKSEIFDDQFSVERPDGSNFTLKIRSTKLEDSAMYFCASRIRDGSYEQYFGPGTRLTVT.

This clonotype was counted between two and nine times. The CDR3 sequence is CAWSVQSNQPQHF. The CDR3, as DNA: TGTGCCTGGAGTGTACAGAGTAATCAGCCCCAGCATTTT. V is TRBV30 and J is TRBJ1-5; no clear D gene. Germline values: CDR1 GTSNPN, CDR2 SVGIG (reference sequence). Trimming took 0 bases from V and 4 from J, leaving 7 bases between them. This CDR3 is built from 13 residues.

CDR3 nucleotides: TGCAGCAGTTCTTTGACAGCGGAGGACGAGCAGTACTTC. Translated, it gives CSSSLTAEDEQYF. The gene calls are TRBV29-1 and TRBJ2-7, with D possibly called TRBD1 or TRBD2 (5 bases each). The CDR3 is 13 residues long. Germline CDR1 SQVTM, CDR2 ANQGSEA. Trimming pared 8 bases from V and 5 bases from J, leaving 19 bases between.

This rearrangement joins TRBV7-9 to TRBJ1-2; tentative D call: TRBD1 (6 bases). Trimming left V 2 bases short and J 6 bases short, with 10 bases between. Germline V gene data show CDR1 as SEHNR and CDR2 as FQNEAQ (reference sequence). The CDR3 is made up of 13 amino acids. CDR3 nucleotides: TGTGCCAGCAGCTTAATCGGACAGAATGGCTACACCTTC. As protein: CASSLIGQNGYTF.

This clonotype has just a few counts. CDR3: CASSLSRDGISNQPQHF. The CDR3 DNA is TGTGCCAGCAGTTTAAGCAGGGACGGGATTAGCAATCAGCCCCAGCATTTT. The rearrangement joins TRBV27 to TRBJ1-5; tentatively, D is TRBD1 (5 bases). Germline V gives CDR1 MNHEY, CDR2 SMNVEV (reference sequence). The CDR3 extends over 17 amino acids. The V gene lost 2 bases and the J gene lost 0 bases, with 14 bases spanning the gap.

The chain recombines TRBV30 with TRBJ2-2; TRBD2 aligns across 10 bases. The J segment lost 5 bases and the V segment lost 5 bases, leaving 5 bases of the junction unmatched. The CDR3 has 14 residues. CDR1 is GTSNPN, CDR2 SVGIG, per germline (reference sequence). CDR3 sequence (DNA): TGTGCCTGGTCTAGCGGGGGTAGTACCGGGGAGCTGTTTTTT. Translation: CAWSSGGSTGELFF.

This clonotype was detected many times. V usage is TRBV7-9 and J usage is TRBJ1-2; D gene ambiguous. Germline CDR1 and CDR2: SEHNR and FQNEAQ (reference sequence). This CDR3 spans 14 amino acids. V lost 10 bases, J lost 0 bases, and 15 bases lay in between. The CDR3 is CATYPPVANYGYTF. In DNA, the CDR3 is TGTGCCACTTACCCCCCTGTGGCTAACTATGGCTACACCTTC.

The CDR3 DNA sequence: TGTGCCAGCAGCGCGCAGGGAGCGAGTGATTCACCCCTCCACTTT. This sequence encodes CASSAQGASDSPLHF. The chain couples TRBV11-2 to TRBJ1-6, with D maybe TRBD1 (5 bases). V gave up 5 bases and J gave up 8 bases, with 16 bases separating them. The CDR3 spans 15 residues. CDR1 and CDR2 from the germline V gene are SGHAT and FQNNGV.

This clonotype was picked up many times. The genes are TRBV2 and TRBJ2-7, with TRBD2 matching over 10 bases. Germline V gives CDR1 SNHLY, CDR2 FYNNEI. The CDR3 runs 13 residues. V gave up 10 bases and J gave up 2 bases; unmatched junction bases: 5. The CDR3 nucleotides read TGTGCCATTCTCGGGACTAGCGCCTACGAGCAGTACTTC. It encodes CAILGTSAYEQYF. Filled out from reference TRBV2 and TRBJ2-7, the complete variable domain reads EPEVTQTPSHQVTQMGQEVILRCVPISNHLYFYWYRQILGQKVEFLVSFYNNEISEKSEIFDDQFSVERPDGSNFTLKIRSTKLEDSAMYFCAILGTSAYEQYFGPGTRLTVT.

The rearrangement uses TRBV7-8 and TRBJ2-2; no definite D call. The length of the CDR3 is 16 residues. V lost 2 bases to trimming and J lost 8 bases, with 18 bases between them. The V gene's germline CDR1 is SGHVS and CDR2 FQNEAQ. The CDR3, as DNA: TGTGCCAGCAGCTTACTGCGGACCTCCTCAACTGGGGAGCTGTTTTTT. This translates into CASSLLRTSSTGELFF.

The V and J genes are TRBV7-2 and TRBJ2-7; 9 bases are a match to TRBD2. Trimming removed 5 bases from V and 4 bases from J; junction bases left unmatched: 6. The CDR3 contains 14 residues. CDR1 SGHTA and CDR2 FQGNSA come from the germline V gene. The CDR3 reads CASSRTTSGYEQYF. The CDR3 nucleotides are TGTGCCAGCAGCCGAACGACTAGCGGATACGAGCAGTACTTC.

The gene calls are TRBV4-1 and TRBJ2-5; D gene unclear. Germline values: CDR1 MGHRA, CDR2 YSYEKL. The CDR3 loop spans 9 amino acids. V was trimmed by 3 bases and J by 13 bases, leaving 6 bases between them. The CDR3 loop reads CASSQPLYF. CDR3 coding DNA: TGCGCCAGCAGCCAGCCCCTGTACTTC.